The 30 T cell receptor beta chains reported below all come from one sample, sequenced in a study of CXCR3-negative and CXCR3-positive naive CD8 T cells. Findings of the study overall: Researchers report that CXCR3-positive naive cells carry more hydrophobic TRB CDR3s than CXCR3-negative naive cells.

No antigen has been identified for these receptors. With UMI labels, 5' RACE was used to prepare the TRB cDNA libraries. One entry per CDR3 protein, without DNA, is what TCRdb gives after re-calling the 5' RACE reads. Its table lists roughly 130,000 distinct CDR3 sequences. The sample was naive CXCR3+ CD8+ T cells from blood. Subset given: CD45RO-CCR7+CD27+CD95- naive CD8+ T cells expressing CXCR3 (TNR3+). The receptors were sampled from a human donor in good health. Some clones in this sample may be carry-over from other donors' samples.

The chain recombines TRBV10-2 with TRBJ1-1. Germline CDR1 and CDR2: WSHSY and SAAADI. This CDR3 has 14 residues. This chain's CDR3 is CASSESRENTEAFF.

V is TRBV15 and J is TRBJ2-1; the TRBD2 assignment by TCRdb is unverifiable without DNA. Germline V gene sequence: CDR1 LNHNV, CDR2 YYDKDF (reference sequence). The CDR3 contains 15 residues. CDR3 in amino acids: CATGEGRGLYNEQFF. The entire variable domain, with the rest obtained from reference TRBV15 and TRBJ2-1, is as follows: DAMVIQNPRYQVTQFGKPVTLSCSQTLNHNVMYWYQQKSSQAPKLLFHYYDKDFNNEADTPDNFQSRRPNTSFCFLDIRSPGLGDTAMYLCATGEGRGLYNEQFFGPGTRLTVL.

The chain recombines TRBV7-8 with TRBJ2-7; TCRdb designates TRBD2, a call that cannot be tested without DNA. The CDR3 runs to 15 residues. CDR1 and CDR2 from the germline V gene are SGHVS and FQNEAQ. The CDR3 loop reads CASSLRAGGPNEQYF.

The chain links TRBV5-6 to TRBJ2-1; the D call from TCRdb, TRBD1, cannot be confirmed without DNA. CDR1 and CDR2 (germline): SGHDT, YYEEEE. The CDR3 loop spans 16 amino acids. The CDR3 loop reads CASSLDRGFVYNEQFF.

The chain uses TRBV7-8 and TRBJ2-5; TCRdb reports TRBD1, a call that lacks DNA to check it against. The CDR3 covers 15 residues. Germline V gives CDR1 SGHVS, CDR2 FQNEAQ. CDR3 region: CASRNSLGDQETQYF.

The chain combines TRBV29-1 with TRBJ2-1; checking the TCRdb D call of TRBD1 is not possible without DNA. The CDR3 loop spans 13 amino acids. Per germline, CDR1 SQVTM and CDR2 ANQGSEA. CDR3 loop: CSVEDPGNYEQFF.

The chain combines TRBV12-3 or TRBV12-4 with TRBJ1-5; TCRdb returns TRBD1, unconfirmable since there is no DNA. The CDR3 has 13 amino acids. CDR3 loop: CASSFPGGKAQHF.

This chain joins TRBV11-3 and TRBJ2-2; the TCRdb D gene call, TRBD2, has no DNA to confirm it. The CDR3 has 17 residues. Germline values: CDR1 SGHNT, CDR2 YENEEA. This CDR3 reads CASSSRGLPANTGELFF.

This chain connects TRBV28 to TRBJ2-7; TCRdb designates TRBD2, a call that cannot be tested without DNA. There are 13 residues in the CDR3. Germline V lookup: CDR1 MDHEN, CDR2 SYDVKM. CDR3: CASSLREGYEQYF. The variable domain in full, completed from reference TRBV28 and TRBJ2-7, reads DVKVTQSSRYLVKRTGEKVFLECVQDMDHENMFWYRQDPGLGLRLIYFSYDVKMKEKGDIPEGYSVSREKKERFSLILESASTNQTSMYLCASSLREGYEQYFGPGTRLTVT.

This chain's CDR3 is CASSHGSSYNSPLHF. This chain joins TRBV4-3 and TRBJ1-6. CDR1 is LGHNA, CDR2 YSLEER, per germline. The CDR3 covers 15 residues.

The chain links TRBV2 to TRBJ2-2; without DNA, the TCRdb call of TRBD1 cannot be checked. CDR3 length: 15 amino acids. Germline V gives CDR1 SNHLY, CDR2 FYNNEI. This CDR3 is CASSEGDGRRGELFF.

V is TRBV28 and J is TRBJ1-1; TCRdb's D call of TRBD1 is untestable without DNA. The length of the CDR3 is 12 residues. Germline CDR1 is MDHEN and CDR2 is SYDVKM. The CDR3 loop is CASMGGGTEAFF.

The genes are TRBV5-5 and TRBJ2-1. The CDR3 is made up of 13 amino acids. CDR1 SGHKS and CDR2 YYEKEE come from the germline V gene (reference sequence). The chain's CDR3 is CASSLSKYNEQFF.

The genes are TRBV2 and TRBJ2-1; TCRdb's D call, TRBD1, is unchecked because there is no DNA. CDR1 is SNHLY, CDR2 FYNNEI, per germline. CDR3 size: 13 residues. CDR3 amino acids: CASAQGINNEQFF.

This chain connects TRBV30 to TRBJ2-5. CDR1 and CDR2 from the germline V gene are GTSNPN and SVGIG (reference sequence). The CDR3 is 14 residues long. The CDR3 loop is CAWSVMETYETQYF.

The V and J genes are TRBV27 and TRBJ2-7; no DNA is available, so the TRBD2 call from TCRdb remains unchecked. Germline values: CDR1 MNHEY, CDR2 SMNVEV (reference sequence). The CDR3 consists of 15 residues. The CDR3 region is CASSTSGTSGYEQYF.

This rearrangement joins TRBV7-9 to TRBJ2-7; the D gene TCRdb calls, TRBD1, cannot be checked with no DNA. Per germline, CDR1 SEHNR and CDR2 FQNEAQ (reference sequence). The CDR3 contains 15 residues. The CDR3: CASSFAGTNPYEQYF.

V is TRBV14 and J is TRBJ2-1; the TRBD1 assignment by TCRdb is unverifiable without DNA. CDR3 length equals 17 residues. Germline assignment: CDR1 SGHDN and CDR2 FVKESK. The CDR3 loop is CASSHIGRTVRGNEQFF.

The V and J genes are TRBV7-9 and TRBJ2-7; without DNA, the TCRdb call of TRBD2 cannot be checked. CDR1 is SEHNR and CDR2 is FQNEAQ in the germline V gene (reference sequence). This CDR3 is built from 12 residues. The CDR3 spells CASSSPTREQYF.

This chain joins TRBV2 and TRBJ2-3; the TCRdb D gene call, TRBD2, has no DNA to confirm it. This CDR3 comprises 15 residues. Per the germline V gene, CDR1 is SNHLY and CDR2 is FYNNEI. The CDR3 loop reads CASSEERAVGDTQYF.

The chain carries TRBV5-6 and TRBJ2-7; TCRdb gives TRBD2 as the D gene, but with no DNA this cannot be confirmed. This CDR3 comprises 13 residues. CDR1 and CDR2 (germline): SGHDT, YYEEEE. This CDR3 reads CASTIAGDQEQYF. The entire variable domain, with the rest obtained from reference TRBV5-6 and TRBJ2-7, is as follows: DAGVTQSPTHLIKTRGQQVTLRCSPKSGHDTVSWYQQALGQGPQFIFQYYEEEERQRGNFPDRFSGHQFPNYSSELNVNALLLGDSALYLCASTIAGDQEQYFGPGTRLTVT.

J is TRBJ1-6 and V is TRBV6-5. Germline V gene lookup returns CDR1 MNHEY and CDR2 SVGAGI. CDR3 length: 15 residues. This CDR3 is CASSYDSSYNSPLHF.

This chain uses TRBV7-6 with TRBJ2-3; without DNA, the TCRdb call of TRBD2 cannot be checked. Germline V gene lookup returns CDR1 SGHVS and CDR2 FNYEAQ. CDR3 size: 15 residues. CDR3: CASSASGGGTDTQYF.

J is TRBJ2-1 and V is TRBV6-6; the TCRdb D gene call, TRBD2, has no DNA to confirm it. In germline, CDR1 is MNHNY, CDR2 SVGAGI (reference sequence). CDR3 length: 14 residues. The CDR3 reads CASSSSGGYNEQFF.

The CDR3: CASSREETYEQYF. The chain links TRBV7-6 to TRBJ2-7. CDR1 and CDR2 from the germline V gene are SGHVS and FNYEAQ. The CDR3 consists of 13 residues.

V and J are TRBV6-2 or TRBV6-3 and TRBJ1-1; as DNA is missing, the TRBD1 call by TCRdb cannot be tested. The CDR3 has 11 amino acids. The germline V gene has CDR1 MNHEY and CDR2 SVGEGT. This CDR3 reads CASSSPSEAFF.

The V gene is TRBV7-9, the J gene TRBJ1-2; with no DNA, the TCRdb D assignment of TRBD1 cannot be verified. The germline gives CDR1 SEHNR, CDR2 FQNEAQ (reference sequence). This CDR3 contains 17 residues. The CDR3 protein is CASSLETPRGPFYGYTF. Supplemented by reference TRBV7-9 and TRBJ1-2, the full variable domain reads DTGVSQNPRHKITKRGQNVTFRCDPISEHNRLYWYRQTLGQGPEFLTYFQNEAQLEKSRLLSDRFSAERPKGSFSTLEIQRTEQGDSAMYLCASSLETPRGPFYGYTFGSGTRLTVV.

The CDR3 spells CASSQVMITPNNEQFF. The chain combines TRBV14 with TRBJ2-1. Germline V gives CDR1 SGHDN, CDR2 FVKESK. This CDR3 contains 16 residues. Supplemented by reference TRBV14 and TRBJ2-1, the full variable domain reads EAGVTQFPSHSVIEKGQTVTLRCDPISGHDNLYWYRRVMGKEIKFLLHFVKESKQDESGMPNNRFLAERTGGTYSTLKVQPAELEDSGVYFCASSQVMITPNNEQFFGPGTRLTVL.

This chain's CDR3 is CASSIDSSGYGYGYTF. This sequence joins TRBV19 and TRBJ1-2; no DNA is available, so the TRBD1 call from TCRdb remains unchecked. Germline V gene sequence: CDR1 LNHDA, CDR2 SQIVND (reference sequence). The CDR3 length is 16 residues.

The chain has TRBV25-1 and TRBJ2-1; TCRdb selects TRBD2, and the lack of DNA leaves this call unchecked. The CDR3 consists of 11 residues. Looked up from germline, CDR1 is MGHDK and CDR2 is SYGVNS. CDR3 amino acids: CASSTGTQQFF.